This T cell receptor beta chain was identified in a study of ipilimumab plus nivolumab after autologous stem cell transplantation. V lost 4 bases and J lost 2; bases outside the gene matches: 3. CDR1 and CDR2 from the germline V gene are SGHRS and YFSETQ. The CDR3 covers 14 residues. Sequencing was performed with immunoSEQ multiplex PCR; in TCRdb, only in-frame clones are kept and a portion is missing. Of fewer than 95,000 clones in the sample, 75% to 85% are singletons; the top ten hold under 2.5%. The chain is built from TRBV5-1 and TRBJ1-1; 9 bases are shared with TRBD1. The starting material was PBMCs, obtained in a trial of ipilimumab plus nivolumab as post-transplant consolidation. This TCR derives from a male donor with diffuse large B-cell lymphoma. CDR3 nucleotide sequence: TGCGCCAGCAGCCCGGACAGGGGAAACACTGAAGCTTTCTTT. Translating gives CASSPDRGNTEAFF. The complete variable domain, with remaining parts taken from reference TRBV5-1 and TRBJ1-1, reads KAGVTQTPRYLIKTRGQQVTLSCSPISGHRSVSWYQQTPGQGLQFLFEYFSETQRNKGNFPGRFSGRQFSNSRSEMNVSTLELGDSALYLCASSPDRGNTEAFFGQGTRLTVV.